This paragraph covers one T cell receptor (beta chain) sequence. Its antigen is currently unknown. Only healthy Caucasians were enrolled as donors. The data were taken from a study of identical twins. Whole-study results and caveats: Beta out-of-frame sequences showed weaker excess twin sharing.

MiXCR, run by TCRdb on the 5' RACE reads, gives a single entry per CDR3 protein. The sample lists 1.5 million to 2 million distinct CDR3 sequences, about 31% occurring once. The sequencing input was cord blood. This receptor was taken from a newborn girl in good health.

The CDR3 region is CASSKLAAMPDTQYF. Written as DNA, the CDR3 is TGTGCCAGCAGCAAACTAGCGGCTATGCCAGATACGCAGTATTTT. J is TRBJ2-3 and V is TRBV5-6; 8 positions match TRBD2. V lost 4 bases to trimming and J lost 4 bases; unmatched junction nucleotides: 8. Germline CDR1 reads SGHDT; CDR2 reads YYEEEE. The CDR3 spans 15 residues.